The entry below describes one T cell receptor (beta chain). Its antigen is still unknown. The data stem from a study of vaccination and CD4 T cells after COVID-19. Study-wide background: Overlapping SARS-CoV-2, HCoV-NL63, HCoV-OC43 and HCoV-229E spike peptides were used to stimulate cells. General study findings and limits: Convalescent patients had a median about 90% of reactive clones appearing only post-vaccination.

CDR1 MNHNS and CDR2 SASEGT come from the germline V gene. The V gene end was trimmed by 5 bases and the J gene end by 2 bases; junction bases not matched to a gene: 4. The CDR3 is 15 residues long. Described treatment: roughly 10-day PBMC culture with coronavirus spike peptide pools or control peptides (ViraFEST assay). CD4+ T cells that had been cultured provided DNA sequenced with the Oncomine TCR Beta short-read assay. The template was genomic DNA from cultured CD4+ T cells. TCRdb recomputed calls from the PCR reads with MiXCR, one row per CDR3 protein. Here the sample spans some 14,000 distinct CDR3 sequences, around 56% being singletons.

The material was cultured CD4+ T cells from blood, obtained after SARS-CoV-2 vaccination. The TCR comes from a human donor with COVID-19. V is TRBV6-1 and J is TRBJ2-3; 10 bases line up with TRBD2. The CDR3 reads CASSQLAGPTDTQYF. For the CDR3, the DNA is TGTGCCAGCAGTCAACTAGCGGGGCCCACAGATACGCAGTATTTT.